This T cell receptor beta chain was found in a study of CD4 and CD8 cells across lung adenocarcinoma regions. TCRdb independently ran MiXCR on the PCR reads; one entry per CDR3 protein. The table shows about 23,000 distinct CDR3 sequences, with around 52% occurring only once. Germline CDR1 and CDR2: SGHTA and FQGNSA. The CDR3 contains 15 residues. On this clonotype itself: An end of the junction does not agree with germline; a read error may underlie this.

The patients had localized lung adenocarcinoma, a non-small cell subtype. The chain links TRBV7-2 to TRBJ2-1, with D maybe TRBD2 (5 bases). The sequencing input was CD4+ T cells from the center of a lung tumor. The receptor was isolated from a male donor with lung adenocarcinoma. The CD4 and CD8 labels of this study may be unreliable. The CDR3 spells CASSRGLSPYGEQFF. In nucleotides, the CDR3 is TGTGCCAGCAGCCGCGGTCTAAGTCCCTACGGGGAGCAGTTTTTC.